The TCR beta chain described here comes from a study of T cells after yellow fever vaccination. Turning to the study itself: In the case of low-cell-number fractions, SMART-Seq v4 Ultra Low Input was used for preparation. Study observations and caveats: Highly abundant clonotypes carried over from the bulk population could end up in FACS-sorted repertoires as contaminants.

Synthesis of TCR cDNA relied on 5'RACE template switching, which attached a universal primer site and UMIs. TCRdb ran MiXCR on the 5' RACE reads and lists one entry per CDR3 protein. The table has a few hundred thousand distinct CDR3 sequences, approximately 8% seen once. The CDR3 spans 15 residues. With 2 bases removed from V and 0 bases from J, the gap between germline ends came to 7 bases. The germline V gene encodes CDR1 MNHEY and CDR2 SVGAGI. This clonotype was seen a handful of times. Its target is unknown. Sequencing used CD4+ T cells sorted from PBMCs, obtained 5 days after the yellow fever booster vaccination. This sequence originates from a man between 18 and 35 years old who received the YFV17D yellow fever vaccine. V gene TRBV6-5 combines with J gene TRBJ2-2; perhaps TRBD1 as D (6 bases). The CDR3 here is CASSYEGANTGELFF. As DNA, the CDR3 is TGTGCCAGCAGTTACGAGGGGGCGAACACCGGGGAGCTGTTTTTT.